This passage covers 19 T cell receptor beta chains from one sample sequenced in a study of human T cells and chemical hapten exposure. TCRdb reprocessed the RACE reads via MiXCR and lists one record per CDR3 protein. Among about 120,000 distinct CDR3 sequences listed, approximately 15% were seen once. Time point indicated: patch test 1, 2 weeks after DPC sensitization. Treatment meaning: therapeutic diphenylcyclopropenone sensitization with weekly scalp DPC. The sample in question was whole blood, obtained in connection with sensitization to the hapten diphenylcyclopropenone (DPC). These receptors were collected from a man aged 18-30 years with alopecia areata. Some clones in this sample may be carry-over from other donors' samples.

The chain couples TRBV12-3 or TRBV12-4 to TRBJ2-2; perhaps TRBD2 as D (5 bases). The length of the CDR3 is 16 residues. Between the trimmed V and J ends, which lost 3 bases and 4 bases, there was a span of 15 bases. The CDR3, as DNA: TGTGCCAGCAGTTTTAGTGGACTGGGTATCACCGGGGAGCTGTTTTTT. Amino acids: CASSFSGLGITGELFF.

This clonotype was picked up many times. This sequence joins TRBV7-6 and TRBJ2-3; D is perhaps TRBD2 (5 bases). Germline CDR1 reads SGHVS; CDR2 reads FNYEAQ. V lost 1 base, J lost 0 bases, and 8 bases lay in between. CDR3 size: 15 residues. Here the CDR3 reads CASSLGSGSTDTQYF. The DNA for the CDR3 is TGTGCCAGCAGCTTAGGCTCGGGAAGCACAGATACGCAGTATTTT.

In this sample, this clonotype turned up many times. The V and J genes are TRBV5-4 and TRBJ2-3; D ambiguous. Trimming left V 2 bases short and J 1 base short, with 5 bases between. The length of the CDR3 is 13 residues. The germline gives CDR1 SGHNT, CDR2 YYREEE (reference sequence). CDR3 DNA: TGTGCCAGCAGCTTATTGGGCACAGATACGCAGTATTTT. Its protein is CASSLLGTDTQYF.

The chain uses TRBV27 and TRBJ1-5, with D unclear. The CDR3 consists of 15 residues. Germline V lookup: CDR1 MNHEY, CDR2 SMNVEV (reference sequence). V lost 4 bases and J 2 bases, leaving 12 bases between the germline ends. CDR3 bases: TGTGCCAGCAGTTCTGCCGGATATGGCAATCAGCCCCAGCATTTT. It yields the protein CASSSAGYGNQPQHF.

The chain recombines TRBV18 with TRBJ2-2; D is unresolved. The CDR3 runs to 15 residues. CDR1 is KGHSH and CDR2 is LQKENI in the germline V gene. With 3 bases removed from V and 0 bases from J, the gap between germline ends came to 8 bases. As DNA, the CDR3 is TGTGCCAGCTCACCGGCCGGGTCGAACACCGGGGAGCTGTTTTTT. This translates into CASSPAGSNTGELFF. Combining the CDR3 with reference TRBV18 and TRBJ2-2 gives the whole variable domain NAGVMQNPRHLVRRRGQEARLRCSPMKGHSHVYWYRQLPEEGLKFMVYLQKENIIDESGMPKERFSAEFPKEGPSILRIQQVVRGDSAAYFCASSPAGSNTGELFFGEGSRLTVL.

This clonotype has a handful of counts. The gene calls are TRBV29-1 and TRBJ2-3; 7 bases are a match to TRBD1. This CDR3 is built from 16 residues. CDR1 and CDR2 (germline): SQVTM, ANQGSEA. The V gene end was trimmed by 4 bases and the J gene end by 6 bases; junction bases not matched to a gene: 16. The CDR3: CSVAPYRGTYADTQYF. The CDR3 nucleotides read TGCAGCGTTGCTCCGTACAGGGGAACCTACGCGGATACGCAGTATTTT.

This clonotype was seen a handful of times. The chain carries TRBV20-1 and TRBJ2-2, with TRBD1 identical over 9 bases. The CDR3 consists of 15 residues. V lost 3 bases to trimming and J lost 5 bases; unmatched junction nucleotides: 7. Per the germline V gene, CDR1 is DFQATT and CDR2 is SNEGSKA (reference sequence). The CDR3 loop reads CSARSYRGRTGELFF. CDR3 bases: TGCAGTGCTAGGTCTTACAGGGGGCGGACCGGGGAGCTGTTTTTT.

This clonotype was seen at least ten times. V gene TRBV11-2 combines with J gene TRBJ2-2; D gene ambiguous. Trimming cost V 1 base and J 7 bases, with 13 bases left between them. Looked up from germline, CDR1 is SGHAT and CDR2 is FQNNGV. The CDR3 sequence is 15 residues long. Written as DNA, the CDR3 is TGTGCCAGCAGCTTAGTCGCTTCCCCGAGCGGGGAGCTGTTTTTT. This translates into CASSLVASPSGELFF.

The gene calls are TRBV7-9 and TRBJ2-3, with no clear D. The CDR3 totals 16 residues. The germline CDR1 and CDR2 sequences are SEHNR and FQNEAQ (reference sequence). With 5 bases removed from V and 2 bases from J, the gap between germline ends came to 17 bases. CDR3 nucleotides: TGTGCCAGCAGCGCCCAGTTGTTTCCCCCCACAGATACGCAGTATTTT. This gives the protein CASSAQLFPPTDTQYF. Filled out from reference TRBV7-9 and TRBJ2-3, the complete variable domain reads DTGVSQNPRHKITKRGQNVTFRCDPISEHNRLYWYRQTLGQGPEFLTYFQNEAQLEKSRLLSDRFSAERPKGSFSTLEIQRTEQGDSAMYLCASSAQLFPPTDTQYFGPGTRLTVL.

This clonotype was observed at least ten times. This rearrangement joins TRBV18 to TRBJ2-1; TRBD1 matches at 7 bases. Per germline, CDR1 KGHSH and CDR2 LQKENI. The V segment lost 3 bases and the J segment 9 bases; nucleotides outside the gene matches: 5. This CDR3 is built from 13 residues. As DNA, the CDR3 is TGTGCCAGCTCACCGGACAGGTCCGCTGAGCAGTTCTTC. It translates to CASSPDRSAEQFF.

This clonotype was seen a handful of times. This sequence joins TRBV7-9 and TRBJ1-1; no firm D call. This CDR3 region has 14 residues. V was trimmed by 2 bases and J by 1 base, leaving 8 bases between them. Germline V gives CDR1 SEHNR, CDR2 FQNEAQ (reference sequence). The CDR3: CASSLHGRNTEAFF. CDR3 DNA: TGTGCCAGCAGCTTACACGGCAGGAACACTGAAGCTTTCTTT.

This chain uses TRBV28 with TRBJ2-1; 7 bases align to TRBD1. This CDR3 contains 15 residues. CDR1 and CDR2 (germline): MDHEN, SYDVKM. J was trimmed by 6 bases and V by 6 bases; bases with no gene match: 11. CDR3 DNA: TGTGCCAGCAGGCGGAGACAGGGTTGGGGCAATGAGCAGTTCTTC. Encoded protein: CASRRRQGWGNEQFF.

This clonotype was seen repeatedly, ten times or more. This chain uses TRBV4-1 with TRBJ2-7, with 7 bases aligning to TRBD2. The CDR3 spans 15 residues. Trimming at V came to 5 bases and at J to 2 bases, leaving 9 bases not matched to a gene. Germline loops: CDR1 MGHRA, CDR2 YSYEKL. CDR3 sequence: CASSGRSGAPYEQYF. The DNA of the CDR3 is TGCGCCAGCAGCGGAAGGAGCGGGGCCCCCTACGAGCAGTACTTC.

This clonotype was detected ten times or more. The rearrangement joins TRBV29-1 to TRBJ2-2, with 7 bases lining up with TRBD1. The V gene end was trimmed by 6 bases and the J gene end by 1 base; junction bases not matched to a gene: 5. Germline lookup yields CDR1 SQVTM and CDR2 ANQGSEA. This CDR3 comprises 14 residues. The CDR3 region has the DNA TGCAGCGTAGATCGACAGGGGAACACCGGGGAGCTGTTTTTT. This translates into CSVDRQGNTGELFF.

In its sample, this clonotype was seen a few times. The V call is TRBV4-3, the J call TRBJ2-3, with D perhaps matching TRBD2 (5 bases). Per the germline V gene, CDR1 is LGHNA and CDR2 is YSLEER. The CDR3 sequence is 15 residues long. V lost 0 bases and J lost 5, with 12 bases in between. The CDR3 coding sequence is TGCGCCAGCAGCCAAGAGGACTTCCGGGGAGATACGCAGTATTTT. Protein: CASSQEDFRGDTQYF.

This clonotype was observed a few times. This chain connects TRBV10-3 to TRBJ2-3, with 14 bases lining up with TRBD2. CDR3 length: 15 residues. V shed 8 bases and J 1 base; nucleotides not matched to a gene: 2. In germline, CDR1 is ENHRY, CDR2 SYGVKD. CDR3 DNA: TGTGCCATCTCGGGACTAGCGGGAGGCACAGATACGCAGTATTTT. Translation gives CAISGLAGGTDTQYF.

Ten or more counts support this clonotype. The chain carries TRBV3-1 and TRBJ1-6; D is possibly TRBD1 (6 bases). The CDR3 totals 16 residues. V was cut by 0 bases and J by 5 bases, with 11 bases left in between. Germline CDR1 reads LGHDT; CDR2 reads YNNKEL (reference sequence). In DNA form, the CDR3 reads TGTGCCAGCAGCCAAGAGCCTGGGACAAATAATTCACCCCTCCACTTT. Translated, it gives CASSQEPGTNNSPLHF.

This clonotype was counted a few times. The chain joins TRBV20-1 to TRBJ1-4; D not certain. V lost 4 bases to trimming and J lost 8 bases, with 23 bases between them. CDR1 and CDR2 from the germline V gene are DFQATT and SNEGSKA (reference sequence). The CDR3 is 16 residues long. Here the CDR3 DNA reads TGCAGTGCTAACCAACCCCGGTGGAGGGTAGGCGAAAAACTGTTTTTT. This codes for CSANQPRWRVGEKLFF.

This clonotype has just a few counts. The V call is TRBV6-2 or TRBV6-3, the J call TRBJ2-2; the D gene is possibly TRBD2 (6 bases). V lost 2 bases to trimming and J lost 7 bases, with 20 bases between them. Germline-derived CDR1 and CDR2 are MNHEY and SVGEGT. The CDR3 has 17 amino acids. The CDR3 nucleotides read TGTGCCAGCAGTTACCCCTCGGGGCGGGGAAACCTCGGGGAGCTGTTTTTT. This codes for CASSYPSGRGNLGELFF.